These T cell receptor beta chains were read from a single sample in a study of cytomegalovirus exposure and HLA in healthy donors. Assay used: immunoSEQ multiplex PCR; TCRdb lists only in-frame clones, some missing. The sample records around 250,000 clones, 90% being singletons. The sequenced sample consisted of PBMCs. These receptors came from a woman aged 18-29 years in good health and CMV-seronegative. Each CDR3 is given with its conserved first and last residue. D genes are given only for firm matches. For some rows the clone size is stated as once, few or many, or as a class when expanded; others skip it.

TRBJ1-1 | TRBV6-1 | NA | NA | TGTGCCAGCAGGATGGGGGCGGGCACTGAAGCTTTCTTT | CASRMGAGTEAFF
TRBJ1-2 | TRBV27 | NA | TRBD1 | TGTGCCAGCAGTCGGGACAGGGATTTTTTTAGCTATGGCTACACCTTC | CASSRDRDFFSYGYTF
TRBJ1-4 | TRBV19 | NA | NA | TGTGCCACCCAGGCCGGGGGGCTTGGTGAAAAACTGTTTTTT | CATQAGGLGEKLFF
TRBJ1-5 | TRBV6-6 | NA | NA | TGTGCCAGCAGGGGAGGGGTTGGTGGCAATCAGCCCCAGCATTTT | CASRGGVGGNQPQHF
TRBJ2-2 | TRBV2 | NA | NA | TGTGCCAGCAGAGCAAGGTTCGGGGCCGGGGAGCTGTTTTTT | CASRARFGAGELFF
TRBJ1-1 | TRBV18 | NA | NA | TGTGCCAGCTCACCCGGACTGAAGAACACTGAAGCTTTCTTT | CASSPGLKNTEAFF
TRBJ1-4 | TRBV5-6 | NA | NA | TGTGCCAGCAGCTTGGATGGGGCACCGACAACTAATGAAAAACTGTTTTTT | CASSLDGAPTTNEKLFF
TRBJ2-2 | TRBV30 | NA | NA | TGTGCCTGGATGTGGAGGTGGGAGCTGTTTTTT | CAWMWRWELFF
TRBJ2-1 | TRBV5-4 | NA | NA | TGTGCCAGCAGTTACAGCTACAATGAGCAGTTCTTC | CASSYSYNEQFF
TRBJ2-2 | TRBV7-6 | NA | NA | TGTGCCAGCAGCTTCGGTGTAGGGGGTGGGAACACCGGGGAGCTGTTTTTT | CASSFGVGGGNTGELFF
TRBJ1-6 | TRBV2 | NA | NA | TGTGCCAGCAGGGTGGACAGCTCTTCACCCCTCCACTTT | CASRVDSSSPLHF
TRBJ1-3 | TRBV29-1 | NA | NA | TGCAGCGTTGACGGGGGAGCCGGAAACACCATATATTTT | CSVDGGAGNTIYF
TRBJ1-3 | TRBV28 | NA | TRBD1 | TGTGCCAGCAGTTCCGGGACAGTCAGCTCCGGAAACACCATATATTTT | CASSSGTVSSGNTIYF
TRBJ1-1 | TRBV10-2 | once | NA | TGCGCCAGCAGCAGGGGCGGAGGCACTGAAGCTTTCTTT | CASSRGGGTEAFF
TRBJ2-1 | TRBV6-6 | NA | TRBD2 | TGTGCCAGCCTTAGCGGGGGGTACGTCAATGAGCAGTTCTTC | CASLSGGYVNEQFF
TRBJ1-2 | TRBV6-5 | NA | NA | TGTGCCAGCAGTTACTCACCGGACAGTGGGGTCTACACCTTC | CASSYSPDSGVYTF
TRBJ1-6 | TRBV6-5 | NA | NA | TGTGCCAGCAGTGCCCCGGGTGGGGGGGTGTCACCCCTCCACTTT | CASSAPGGGVSPLHF
TRBJ2-7 | TRBV6-1 | few | NA | TGTGCCAGCAGTGGGGGGACTGCACTCCTATGGGAGCAGTACTTC | CASSGGTALLWEQYF
TRBJ1-5 | TRBV7-9 | NA | TRBD1 | TGTGCCAGCTCTGCAGGACAGGGGGCCAACAATAGCAATCAGCCCCAGCATTTT | CASSAGQGANNSNQPQHF
TRBJ1-2 | TRBV4-3 | NA | TRBD1 | TGCGCCAGCAGCCAAAGGACAGGGGGCGACTATGGCTACACCTTC | CASSQRTGGDYGYTF
TRBJ1-2 | TRBV2 | NA | NA | TGTGCCAGCAGTGAAATACAGGGCCCCTATGGCTACACCTTC | CASSEIQGPYGYTF
TRBJ1-5 | TRBV5-4 | NA | TRBD1 | TGTGCCAGCAGCCTACAGGGGGCGAGAGGGAATCAGCCCCAGCATTTT | CASSLQGARGNQPQHF
TRBJ2-3 | TRBV4-1 | NA | NA | TGCGCCAGCAAACGTGGGCCAAGCACAGATACGCAGTATTTT | CASKRGPSTDTQYF
TRBJ2-1 | TRBV4-3 | NA | NA | TGCGCCAGCAGCCAAGGGGTGGTTACTAGCTCTTATGAGCAGTTCTTC | CASSQGVVTSSYEQFF
TRBJ1-3 | TRBV6-6 | NA | NA | TGTGCCAGCAGCTCACGGGACATGATTGGAAACACCATATATTTT | CASSSRDMIGNTIYF
TRBJ2-5 | TRBV2 | NA | TRBD1 | TGTGCCAGCATCAGGGGGACGGGAGAGACCCAGTACTTC | CASIRGTGETQYF
TRBJ2-2 | TRBV5-6 | NA | NA | TGTGCCAGCAGCTTGGATAGAGATCCGAACACCGGGGAGCTGTTTTTT | CASSLDRDPNTGELFF
TRBJ2-1 | TRBV5-5 | NA | TRBD2 | TGTGCCAGCAGCTTGGTACGGGGGGAGGATGAGCAGTTCTTC | CASSLVRGEDEQFF
TRBJ2-7 | TRBV6-1 | NA | NA | TGTGCCAGCAGTGAGCGGACAGACTCCTACGAGCAGTACTTC | CASSERTDSYEQYF
TRBJ1-1 | TRBV7-2 | NA | NA | TGTGCCAGCCGCCGGTCAGCGGGACCTCCGAGCGCCACTGAAGCTTTCTTT | CASRRSAGPPSATEAFF
TRBJ1-4 | TRBV11-2 | NA | NA | TGTGCCAGCAGCTTTTTCCCCAGGGGAGAGGTAGGGGAAAAACTGTTTTTT | CASSFFPRGEVGEKLFF
TRBJ2-1 | TRBV27 | NA | TRBD1 | TGTGCCAGCAGTCCGGGGACAGGGACGCGGAATGAGCAGTTCTTC | CASSPGTGTRNEQFF
TRBJ2-1 | TRBV21-1 | NA | NA | TGTGCCAGCACGCGGACTAGCGGGACCTACAATGAGCAGTTCTTC | CASTRTSGTYNEQFF
TRBJ1-5 | TRBV30 | once | NA | TGTGCCTGTACAAAGGGTGGGGCCGAGCCCCAGCATTTT | CACTKGGAEPQHF
TRBJ2-1 | TRBV5-1 | NA | TRBD2 | TGCGCCAGCAGACTAGCGGGGGGGTTCTACAATGAGCAGTTCTTC | CASRLAGGFYNEQFF
TRBJ1-5 | TRBV27 | NA | NA | TGTGCCAGCAGTTTAGTCTATAGCAATCAGCCCCAGCATTTT | CASSLVYSNQPQHF
TRBJ2-5 | TRBV7-6 | few | NA | TGTGCCATCTCCGGGGTGGAGTCAGAGACCCAGTACTTC | CAISGVESETQYF
TRBJ2-2 | TRBV5-6 | NA | TRBD2 | TGTGCCAGCAGCTTGTCTAGGAGGCTAGCGGGGGGCACCGGGGAGCTGTTTTTT | CASSLSRRLAGGTGELFF
TRBJ2-5 | TRBV10-3 | NA | NA | TGTGCCATCAGTGAGTCTGGGGACACAGAGACCCAGTACTTC | CAISESGDTETQYF
TRBJ1-4 | TRBV2 | NA | TRBD1 | TGTGCCAGCAGTGCAGACAGGGGGCGCGGGGAAAAACTGTTTTTT | CASSADRGRGEKLFF
TRBJ1-3 | TRBV18 | NA | NA | TGTGCCAGCTCACCACCAAATAAGGCGGACATGTCTGGAAACACCATATATTTT | CASSPPNKADMSGNTIYF
TRBJ2-6 | TRBV5-8 | NA | TRBD1 | TGTGCCAGCAGCTTTTGGCAGGGGGTTGGGGCCAACGTCCTGACTTTC | CASSFWQGVGANVLTF
TRBJ2-1 | TRBV6-6 | NA | NA | TGTGCCAGCAGCCCCGAAGAGGGTCTAAAGAATGAGCAGTTCTTC | CASSPEEGLKNEQFF
TRBJ2-2 | TRBV18 | NA | TRBD1 | TGTGCCAGCTCACCACAGGGGGCGCGGACCGGGGAGCTGTTTTTT | CASSPQGARTGELFF
TRBJ2-7 | TRBV28 | NA | TRBD1 | TGTGCCAGCAGCAGGACAGGGAACGAGCAGTACTTC | CASSRTGNEQYF
TRBJ2-1 | TRBV4-2 | NA | NA | TGTGCCAGCAGCCAAGACCCCAGGGGAGAAGGCAATGAGCAGTTCTTC | CASSQDPRGEGNEQFF
TRBJ2-1 | TRBV5-1 | NA | TRBD2 | TGCGCCAGCAGCCCTTCGGGGGGAACAAAGTACTCCAATGAGCAGTTCTTC | CASSPSGGTKYSNEQFF
TRBJ2-1 | TRBV7-6 | NA | TRBD1 | TGTGCCAGCAGCGACCGCAGGGGGCAGAATGAGCAGTTCTTC | CASSDRRGQNEQFF
TRBJ2-7 | TRBV29-1 | NA | NA | TGCAGCGTTGAAGACCAAGCTACCTACGAGCAGTACTTC | CSVEDQATYEQYF
TRBJ2-5 | TRBV9 | NA | NA | TGTGCCAGCAGCGTAGGATACAGGGGAGCGGGAGAGACCCAGTACTTC | CASSVGYRGAGETQYF
TRBJ1-5 | TRBV2 | few | NA | TGTGCCAGTAAGACCGACAGTAGTAGCAATCAGCCCCAGCATTTT | CASKTDSSSNQPQHF
TRBJ2-3 | TRBV2 | NA | TRBD2 | TGTGCCAGCAGTATAGCGGGAAGCACAGATACGCAGTATTTT | CASSIAGSTDTQYF
TRBJ1-5 | TRBV10-3 | NA | NA | TGTGCCATCAGTGCCGCCGGGACGACCGGGGGTCAGCCCCAGCATTTT | CAISAAGTTGGQPQHF
TRBJ1-6 | TRBV19 | NA | NA | TGTGCCAGTATTGGAGTCGGGGGAGGCAATTCACCCCTCCACTTT | CASIGVGGGNSPLHF
TRBJ1-1 | TRBV21-1 | NA | NA | TGTGCCCGCGATCAGGGGAACGCTGAAGCTTTCTTT | CARDQGNAEAFF
TRBJ1-4 | TRBV4-1 | once | NA | TGCGCCAGCAGCCAAGAAGAGAATGAAAAACTGTTTTTT | CASSQEENEKLFF
TRBJ1-3 | TRBV19 | NA | NA | TGTGCCAGTAGTATACTTTGGTCGGACTTCTCTGGAAACACCATATATTTT | CASSILWSDFSGNTIYF
TRBJ2-2 | TRBV2 | once | NA | TGTGCCAGCAGTGAAGGCCACCCGGGCACCGGGGAGCTGTTTTTT | CASSEGHPGTGELFF
TRBJ2-5 | TRBV5-1 | once | NA | TGCGCCAGCAGCACCCATGGAGCTCAATCACAAGAGACCCAGTACTTC | CASSTHGAQSQETQYF
TRBJ1-1 | TRBV5-1 | once | NA | TGCGCCAGCAGCTTAGAAGTCAACGCGGGGGCTTTCTTT | CASSLEVNAGAFF